Below, 31 T cell receptor beta chains from the same sample are listed, as sequenced in a study of blood T cell repertoires in COVID-19. Some clones are missing from TCRdb's copy, which holds only in-frame ones; the method was immunoSEQ multiplex PCR. The sample includes approximately 150,000 clones, about 81% of them seen just once. The specimen sequenced was peripheral blood. These receptors were collected from a woman of 80 years or more with acute or convalescent COVID-19.

The V gene is TRBV5-8, the J gene TRBJ2-2; the match to TRBD2 covers 11 bases. Germline V gene sequence: CDR1 SGHTS, CDR2 YDEGEE. V lost 4 bases, J lost 3 bases, and 2 bases stayed unmatched. The CDR3 totals 15 residues. CDR3 residues: CASSKGLADTGELFF. The CDR3 DNA reads as TGTGCCAGCAGCAAGGGACTAGCGGACACCGGGGAGCTGTTTTTT.

This chain connects TRBV2 to TRBJ1-2; TRBD1 might be the D (6 bases). Germline values: CDR1 SNHLY, CDR2 FYNNEI. The CDR3 is 13 amino acids. V lost 10 bases and J lost 4, with 16 bases in between. The CDR3 region is CATQGAESYGYTF. Here the CDR3 DNA reads TGTGCCACACAGGGCGCGGAATCCTATGGCTACACCTTC.

The gene calls are TRBV7-3 and TRBJ2-1; weak D call: TRBD2 (7 bases). V was pared by 5 bases and J by 5 bases, with 22 bases between. The CDR3 has 17 residues. Germline-derived CDR1 and CDR2 are SGHTA and FQGTGA. The CDR3 DNA reads as TGTGCCAGCAGCCCTCCCTTGGGGGGGGGCCAGGACAATGAGCAGTTCTTC. Translated: CASSPPLGGGQDNEQFF.

This sequence joins TRBV2 and TRBJ2-3, with 8 nucleotides matching TRBD1. V lost 7 bases, J lost 2 bases, and 5 bases stayed unmatched. The germline gives CDR1 SNHLY, CDR2 FYNNEI. The CDR3 is 14 amino acids. CDR3 DNA: TGTGCCAGCAAGCGACAGGGGAACACAGATACGCAGTATTTT. Its protein is CASKRQGNTDTQYF.

The chain has TRBV6-2 or TRBV6-3 and TRBJ2-2; D is unclear. Germline V gives CDR1 MNHEY, CDR2 SVGEGT. The CDR3 loop spans 16 amino acids. V was trimmed by 0 bases and J by 3 bases, leaving 11 bases between them. CDR3 in amino acids: CASSYSTGLYTGELFF. CDR3 nucleotide sequence: TGTGCCAGCAGTTACTCAACCGGTTTGTACACCGGGGAGCTGTTTTTT.

This clone was counted only a few times. The chain recombines TRBV4-2 with TRBJ1-2; 8 bases line up with TRBD1. The germline V gene encodes CDR1 LGHNA and CDR2 YNFKEQ. V lost 5 bases to trimming and J lost 4 bases; unmatched junction nucleotides: 9. CDR3 length equals 15 residues. The CDR3 DNA reads TGTGCCAGCAGCAGGACAGGGTCCATCGTCTATGGCTACACCTTC. It translates to CASSRTGSIVYGYTF.

This clone was detected only a few times. The chain links TRBV19 to TRBJ1-5; 7 bases map to TRBD1. Losses at the gene ends were 6 bases for V and 6 bases for J; bases not matched to a gene: 11. CDR1 is LNHDA, CDR2 SQIVND, per germline (reference sequence). The CDR3 has 15 amino acids. The CDR3 sequence: CASRSGTAWGQPQHF. As DNA, the CDR3 is TGTGCCAGTAGGTCAGGGACAGCCTGGGGTCAGCCCCAGCATTTT.

The rearrangement links TRBV7-2 to TRBJ1-2; 9 bases are a match to TRBD1. The CDR3 has 14 amino acids. Germline CDR1 SGHTA, CDR2 FQGNSA. The V and J ends lost 4 bases and 6 bases, in that order; junction bases with no gene match: 6. CDR3 coding DNA: TGTGCCAGCAGCTCCGGGACAGGGCACGATGGCTACACCTTC. Translation gives CASSSGTGHDGYTF.

The chain employs TRBV5-5 and TRBJ1-2; a weak D match, TRBD1 (5 bases). Germline V lookup: CDR1 SGHKS, CDR2 YYEKEE (reference sequence). V dropped 0 bases and J dropped 2 bases, with 11 bases sitting between them. The CDR3 covers 15 residues. Written as DNA, the CDR3 is TGTGCCAGCAGCTTGGCGGGCCCAGGGAACTATGGCTACACCTTC. It is translated as CASSLAGPGNYGYTF.

This chain uses TRBV21-1 with TRBJ1-5. TRBV21-1 is shown as a pseudogene. The CDR3 has 16 residues. CDR3 in DNA: TGTGCCAGCAGCAATGTCGGGGGAAAGCCCAATCAGCCCCAGCATTTT. Translated, it gives CASSNVGGKPNQPQHF.

The J gene is TRBJ2-7, the V gene TRBV3-1 (or the pseudogene TRBV3-2); a possible D gene is TRBD1 (6 bases). The CDR3 spans 15 residues. Trimming pared 1 base from V and 3 bases from J, leaving 13 bases between. The V gene's germline CDR1 is LGHDT and CDR2 YNNKEL (reference sequence). For the CDR3, the DNA is TGTGCCAGCAGCCAAGCCGGAGGACAGAACTACGAGCAGTACTTC. As protein: CASSQAGGQNYEQYF.

This clone was seen once. The chain is built from TRBV6-2 or TRBV6-3 and TRBJ2-5; 14 positions match TRBD2. CDR1 and CDR2 from the germline V gene are MNHEY and SVGEGT. CDR3 length equals 16 residues. V lost 2 bases, J lost 5 bases, and 4 bases stayed unmatched. CDR3 protein: CASSYGTSGGRETQYF. The CDR3 DNA reads TGTGCCAGCAGTTACGGGACTAGCGGGGGACGGGAGACCCAGTACTTC.

V gene TRBV18 combines with J gene TRBJ2-7, with 11 positions matching TRBD2. V dropped 3 bases and J dropped 3; count of bases not matched to a gene: 4. Germline V lookup: CDR1 KGHSH, CDR2 LQKENI. This CDR3 is 15 amino acids long. CDR3 bases: TGTGCCAGCTCACCTGACCTAGCGGGGGGCTACGAGCAGTACTTC. Translating gives CASSPDLAGGYEQYF.

The J gene is TRBJ2-2, the V gene TRBV3-1 (or the pseudogene TRBV3-2), with TRBD2 matching over 15 bases. CDR1 and CDR2 from the germline V gene are LGHDT and YNNKEL (reference sequence). CDR3 length: 18 amino acids. Unmatched junction bases numbered 2, after V lost 2 bases and J lost 1 base. The CDR3 DNA follows: TGTGCCAGCAGCCAACCGGGACTAGCGGGAGGGAACACCGGGGAGCTGTTTTTT. This encodes CASSQPGLAGGNTGELFF.

The genes are TRBV15 and TRBJ2-2, with D tentatively TRBD2 (6 bases). The ends were cut back, 5 bases at V and 6 bases at J, with 13 bases in the middle. This CDR3 comprises 14 residues. Germline V gene sequence: CDR1 LNHNV, CDR2 YYDKDF (reference sequence). CDR3 sequence reads: CATSFYTSSGELFF. The CDR3 DNA sequence: TGTGCCACCAGCTTTTATACTAGCTCCGGGGAGCTGTTTTTT.

This clone was observed once. This chain uses TRBV19 with TRBJ2-2; D is unclear. V lost 3 bases to trimming and J lost 4 bases, with 9 bases between them. CDR1 is LNHDA and CDR2 is SQIVND in the germline V gene (reference sequence). The CDR3 is 14 amino acids. Here the CDR3 reads CASSIPAATGELFF. The CDR3 nucleotides are TGTGCCAGTAGTATCCCCGCGGCCACCGGGGAGCTGTTTTTT.

The V and J genes are TRBV27 and TRBJ2-2, with a weak D call TRBD2 (6 bases). Trimming took off 3 bases at V and 8 bases at J, with 10 bases between the two ends. This CDR3 comprises 13 residues. Germline values: CDR1 MNHEY, CDR2 SMNVEV (reference sequence). Written as DNA, the CDR3 is TGTGCCAGCAGTTTCTTCAGCGGGGGGGAGCTGTTTTTT. Amino acid sequence: CASSFFSGGELFF.

The V call is TRBV3-1 (or the pseudogene TRBV3-2), the J call TRBJ2-1; tentative D call: TRBD1 (5 bases). The CDR3 is 17 amino acids. Germline loops: CDR1 LGHDT, CDR2 YNNKEL (reference sequence). V was trimmed by 1 base and J by 0 bases, leaving 13 bases between them. CDR3 protein: CASSQVFTGSSYNEQFF. In nucleotides, the CDR3 is TGTGCCAGCAGCCAAGTTTTTACAGGAAGCTCCTACAATGAGCAGTTCTTC.

The V call is TRBV13, the J call TRBJ2-5, with TRBD1 matching over 9 bases. The CDR3 covers 16 residues. Trimming removed 4 bases from V and 4 bases from J; junction bases left unmatched: 10. Germline lookup yields CDR1 PRHDT and CDR2 FYEKMQ (reference sequence). The CDR3 DNA reads as TGTGCCAGCAGCTCGTACAGGGGGCGCGGGGGAGAGACCCAGTACTTC. Protein product: CASSSYRGRGGETQYF.

The CDR3 coding sequence is TGCGCCAGCAGCCAAGGGGAGGGTACGCCCCAGCATTTT. It yields the protein CASSQGEGTPQHF. This chain connects TRBV4-1 to TRBJ1-5, with D unclear. The length of the CDR3 is 13 residues. With 1 base removed from V and 9 bases from J, the gap between germline ends came to 10 bases. CDR1 is MGHRA and CDR2 is YSYEKL in the germline V gene.

CDR3 sequence: CASSWRDRVEEQYF. CDR3 nucleotides: TGTGCCAGCAGCTGGCGGGACAGGGTGGAGGAGCAGTACTTC. The chain uses TRBV7-9 and TRBJ2-7; 9 bases fit TRBD1. The ends lost 4 bases at V and 7 bases at J; junction bases unmatched: 8. The CDR3 runs to 14 residues. CDR1 is SEHNR, CDR2 FQNEAQ, per germline (reference sequence).

This clone appeared a single time. The gene calls are TRBV5-1 and TRBJ2-2; TRBD2 agrees at 7 bases. CDR1 is SGHRS and CDR2 is YFSETQ in the germline V gene. Trimming removed 4 bases from V and 6 bases from J; junction bases left unmatched: 6. The CDR3 runs 14 residues. Written as DNA, the CDR3 is TGCGCCAGCAGCCCCGGGACTACAGCCGGGGAGCTGTTTTTT. It codes for CASSPGTTAGELFF.

This clone was picked up a small number of times. The V gene is TRBV2, the J gene TRBJ1-6; TRBD1 agrees at 10 bases. Germline-derived CDR1 and CDR2 are SNHLY and FYNNEI. The CDR3 totals 15 residues. V trimming: 6 bases; J trimming: 7 bases; junction bases outside the gene matches: 6. CDR3 amino acids: CASSLGQGLNSPLHF. DNA of the CDR3: TGTGCCAGCAGCTTGGGACAGGGGCTAAATTCACCCCTCCACTTT. The full variable domain, completed using reference TRBV2 and TRBJ1-6, is EPEVTQTPSHQVTQMGQEVILRCVPISNHLYFYWYRQILGQKVEFLVSFYNNEISEKSEIFDDQFSVERPDGSNFTLKIRSTKLEDSAMYFCASSLGQGLNSPLHFGNGTRLTVT.

The V gene is TRBV7-9, the J gene TRBJ2-3, with D possibly TRBD1 on 6 matching bases. Trimming took 2 bases from V and 1 from J, leaving 10 bases between them. CDR3 length: 15 residues. Germline V lookup: CDR1 SEHNR, CDR2 FQNEAQ (reference sequence). The CDR3: CASSLSAGGTDTQYF. Written as DNA, the CDR3 is TGTGCCAGCAGCTTATCGGCAGGGGGCACAGATACGCAGTATTTT.

This clone was seen many times. The V gene is TRBV10-3, the J gene TRBJ2-2; 11 positions match TRBD2. CDR3 length: 19 amino acids. V dropped 1 base and J dropped 1; count of bases not matched to a gene: 8. CDR1 is ENHRY and CDR2 is SYGVKD in the germline V gene. The CDR3 DNA reads as TGTGCCATCAGTGAGTTTGGTAGCGGGGGGGCCCTGAACACCGGGGAGCTGTTTTTT. As protein: CAISEFGSGGALNTGELFF.

V is TRBV5-6 and J is TRBJ2-6, with a weak D call TRBD2 (7 bases). CDR3 size: 16 residues. Trimming left V 4 bases short and J 0 bases short, with 11 bases between. Looked up from germline, CDR1 is SGHDT and CDR2 is YYEEEE. The chain's CDR3 is CASSLGGHSGANVLTF. In nucleotides, the CDR3 is TGTGCCAGCAGCCTCGGGGGGCACTCTGGGGCCAACGTCCTGACTTTC.

The chain links TRBV28 to TRBJ2-3; 7 nucleotides agree with TRBD2. The germline gives CDR1 MDHEN, CDR2 SYDVKM. This CDR3 has 14 amino acids. Trimming cost V 4 bases and J 6 bases; bases outside gene matches: 7. The CDR3 nucleotides read TGTGCCAGCAGTTGGGCGGGAGTCGGGGATACGCAGTATTTT. It is translated as CASSWAGVGDTQYF.

The chain joins TRBV28 to TRBJ2-7; 9 bases are a match to TRBD1. Per the germline V gene, CDR1 is MDHEN and CDR2 is SYDVKM. CDR3 size: 15 residues. After removal of 2 bases from V and 5 bases from J, the junction contained 7 bases not matched to a gene. This CDR3 is CASSLPGTGLNEQYF. The DNA for the CDR3 is TGTGCCAGCAGTTTACCCGGGACAGGGCTTAACGAGCAGTACTTC.

The V gene is TRBV7-2, the J gene TRBJ1-1; D is ambiguous. The V end was cut by 2 bases, the J end by 0 bases, with 4 bases between. This CDR3 is 13 amino acids long. The germline CDR1 and CDR2 sequences are SGHTA and FQGNSA. The CDR3 loop reads CASSLQLNTEAFF. The CDR3 bases are TGTGCCAGCAGCTTACAATTGAACACTGAAGCTTTCTTT.

The chain is built from TRBV6-5 and TRBJ1-2, with 8 positions matching TRBD1. V shed 0 bases, J shed 4 bases, and the junction held 1 base outside the gene matches. Germline loops: CDR1 MNHEY, CDR2 SVGAGI. The CDR3 has 14 amino acids. The CDR3 loop reads CASSYSTGGYGYTF. The CDR3 DNA sequence: TGTGCCAGCAGTTACTCAACAGGGGGCTATGGCTACACCTTC.

The chain combines TRBV6-5 with TRBJ2-3; 7 nucleotides match TRBD2. CDR1 is MNHEY and CDR2 is SVGAGI in the germline V gene. The CDR3 runs 16 residues. After removal of 0 bases from V and 0 bases from J, the junction contained 3 bases not matched to a gene. The CDR3, as DNA: TGTGCCAGCAGTTACTCCTCTAGCGGCAGCACAGATACGCAGTATTTT. As protein: CASSYSSSGSTDTQYF.